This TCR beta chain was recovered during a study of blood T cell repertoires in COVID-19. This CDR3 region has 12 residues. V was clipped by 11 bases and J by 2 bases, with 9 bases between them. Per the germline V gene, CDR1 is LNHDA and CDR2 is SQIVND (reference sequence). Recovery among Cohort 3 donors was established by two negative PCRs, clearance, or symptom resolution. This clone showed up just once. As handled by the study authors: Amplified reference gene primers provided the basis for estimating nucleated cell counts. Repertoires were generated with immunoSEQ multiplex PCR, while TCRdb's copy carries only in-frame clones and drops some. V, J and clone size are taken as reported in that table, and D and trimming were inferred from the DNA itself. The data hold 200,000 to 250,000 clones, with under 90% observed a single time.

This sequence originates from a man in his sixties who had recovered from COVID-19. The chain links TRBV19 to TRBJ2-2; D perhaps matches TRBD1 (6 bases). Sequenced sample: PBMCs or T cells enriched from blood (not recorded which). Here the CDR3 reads CAGGQNTGELFF. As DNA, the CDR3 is TGTGCCGGGGGACAAAACACCGGGGAGCTGTTTTTT.